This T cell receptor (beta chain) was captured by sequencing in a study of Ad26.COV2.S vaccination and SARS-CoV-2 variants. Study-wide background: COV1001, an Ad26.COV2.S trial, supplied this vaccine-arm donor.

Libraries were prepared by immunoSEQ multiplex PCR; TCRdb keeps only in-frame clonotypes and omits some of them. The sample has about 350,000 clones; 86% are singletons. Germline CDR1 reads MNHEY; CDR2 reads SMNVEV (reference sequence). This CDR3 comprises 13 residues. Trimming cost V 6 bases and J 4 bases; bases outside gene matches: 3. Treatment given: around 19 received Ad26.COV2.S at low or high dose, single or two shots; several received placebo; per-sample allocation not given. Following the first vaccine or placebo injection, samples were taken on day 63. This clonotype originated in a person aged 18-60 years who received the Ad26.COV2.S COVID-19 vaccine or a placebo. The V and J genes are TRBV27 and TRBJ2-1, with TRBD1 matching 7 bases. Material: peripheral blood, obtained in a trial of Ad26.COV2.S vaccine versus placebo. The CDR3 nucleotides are TGTGCCAGCAGGTGGACAGGATACAATGAGCAGTTCTTC. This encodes CASRWTGYNEQFF.